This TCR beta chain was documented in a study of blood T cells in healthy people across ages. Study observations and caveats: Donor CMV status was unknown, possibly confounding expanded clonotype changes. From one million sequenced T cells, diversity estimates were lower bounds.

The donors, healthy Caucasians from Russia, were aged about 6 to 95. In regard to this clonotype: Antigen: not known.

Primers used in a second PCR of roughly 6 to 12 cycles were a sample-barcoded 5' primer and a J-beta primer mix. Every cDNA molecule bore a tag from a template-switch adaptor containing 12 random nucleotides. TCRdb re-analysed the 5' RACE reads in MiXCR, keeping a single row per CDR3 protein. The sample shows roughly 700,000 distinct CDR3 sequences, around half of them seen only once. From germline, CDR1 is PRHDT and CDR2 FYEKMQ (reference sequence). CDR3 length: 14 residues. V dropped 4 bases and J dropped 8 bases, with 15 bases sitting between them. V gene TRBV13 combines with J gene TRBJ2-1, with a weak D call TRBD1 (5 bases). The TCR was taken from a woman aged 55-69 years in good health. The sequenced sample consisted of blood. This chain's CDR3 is CASSSSGGAYEQFF. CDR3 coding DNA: TGTGCCAGCAGCTCTAGTGGTGGGGCTTATGAGCAGTTCTTC.